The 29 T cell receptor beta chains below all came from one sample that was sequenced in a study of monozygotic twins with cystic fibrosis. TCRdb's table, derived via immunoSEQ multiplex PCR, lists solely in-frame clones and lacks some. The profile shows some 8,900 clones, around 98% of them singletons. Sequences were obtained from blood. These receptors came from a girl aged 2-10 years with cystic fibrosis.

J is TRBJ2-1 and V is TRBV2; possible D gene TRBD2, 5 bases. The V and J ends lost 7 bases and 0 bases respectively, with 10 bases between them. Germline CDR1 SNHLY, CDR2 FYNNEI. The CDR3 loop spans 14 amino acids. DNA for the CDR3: TGTGCCAGCACTGAGCGGACCTCCTACAATGAGCAGTTCTTC. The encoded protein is CASTERTSYNEQFF.

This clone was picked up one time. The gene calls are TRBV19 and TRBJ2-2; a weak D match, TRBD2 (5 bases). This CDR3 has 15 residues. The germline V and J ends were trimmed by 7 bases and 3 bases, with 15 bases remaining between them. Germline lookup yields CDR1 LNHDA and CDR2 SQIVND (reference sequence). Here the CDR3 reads CASTRAGVDTGELFF. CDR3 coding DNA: TGTGCCAGTACCCGCGCCGGGGTTGACACCGGGGAGCTGTTTTTT. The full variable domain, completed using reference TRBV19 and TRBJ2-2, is DGGITQSPKYLFRKEGQNVTLSCEQNLNHDAMYWYRQDPGQGLRLIYYSQIVNDFQKGDIAEGYSVSREKKESFPLTVTSAQKNPTAFYLCASTRAGVDTGELFFGEGSRLTVL.

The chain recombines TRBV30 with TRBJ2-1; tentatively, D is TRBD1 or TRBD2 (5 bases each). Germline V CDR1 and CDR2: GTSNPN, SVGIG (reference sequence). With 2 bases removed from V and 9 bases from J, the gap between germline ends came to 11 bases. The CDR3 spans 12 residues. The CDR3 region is CAWSRDLLEQFF. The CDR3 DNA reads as TGTGCCTGGAGTCGGGACCTTCTTGAGCAGTTCTTC.

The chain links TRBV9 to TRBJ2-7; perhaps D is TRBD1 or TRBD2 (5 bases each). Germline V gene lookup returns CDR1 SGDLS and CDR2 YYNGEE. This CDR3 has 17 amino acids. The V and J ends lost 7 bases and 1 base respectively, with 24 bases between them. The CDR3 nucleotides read TGTGCCAGCTCGTCCCATGCCGGGCAGGGAGCGTCCTACGAGCAGTACTTC. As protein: CASSSHAGQGASYEQYF.

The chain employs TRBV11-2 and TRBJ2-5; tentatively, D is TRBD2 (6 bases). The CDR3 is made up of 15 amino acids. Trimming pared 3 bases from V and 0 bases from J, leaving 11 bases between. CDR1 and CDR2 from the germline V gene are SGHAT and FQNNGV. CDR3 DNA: TGTGCCAGCAGCTTGGGCGGGACCAACCAAGAGACCCAGTACTTC. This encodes CASSLGGTNQETQYF.

CDR3 residues: CASTGKTGAYLREQYF. For the CDR3, the DNA is TGTGCCAGCACCGGAAAGACAGGGGCGTACCTAAGAGAGCAGTACTTC. The chain recombines TRBV28 with TRBJ2-7; TRBD1 matches at 8 bases. CDR1 and CDR2 (germline): MDHEN, SYDVKM. The V gene end was trimmed by 7 bases and the J gene end by 7 bases; junction bases not matched to a gene: 18. The CDR3 is 16 amino acids.

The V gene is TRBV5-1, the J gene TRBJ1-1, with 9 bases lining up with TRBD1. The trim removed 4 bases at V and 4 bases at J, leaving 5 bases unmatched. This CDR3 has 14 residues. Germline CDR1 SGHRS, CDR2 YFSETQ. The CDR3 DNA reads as TGCGCCAGCAGCGAAGAGACAGGGGGCACTGAAGCTTTCTTT. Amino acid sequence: CASSEETGGTEAFF.

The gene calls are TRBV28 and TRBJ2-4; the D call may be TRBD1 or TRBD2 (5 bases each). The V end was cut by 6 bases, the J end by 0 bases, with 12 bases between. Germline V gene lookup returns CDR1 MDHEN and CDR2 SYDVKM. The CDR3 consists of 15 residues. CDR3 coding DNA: TGTGCCAGCAGCGGGACCGCACTAGCCAAAAACATTCAGTACTTC. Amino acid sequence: CASSGTALAKNIQYF.

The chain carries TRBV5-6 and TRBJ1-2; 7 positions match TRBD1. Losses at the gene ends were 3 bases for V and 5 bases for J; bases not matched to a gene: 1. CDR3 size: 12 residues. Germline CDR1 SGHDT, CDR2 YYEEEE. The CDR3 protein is CASSSTGYGYTF. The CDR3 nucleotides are TGTGCCAGCAGCTCGACAGGGTATGGCTACACCTTC.

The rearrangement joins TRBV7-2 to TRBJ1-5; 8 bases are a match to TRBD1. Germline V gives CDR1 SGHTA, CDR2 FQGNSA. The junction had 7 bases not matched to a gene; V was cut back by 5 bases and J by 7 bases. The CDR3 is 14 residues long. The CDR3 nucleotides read TGTGCCAGCAGCCTCGACAGGGGAGGACAGCCCCAGCATTTT. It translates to CASSLDRGGQPQHF. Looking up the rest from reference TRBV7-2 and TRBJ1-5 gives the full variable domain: GAGVSQSPSNKVTEKGKDVELRCDPISGHTALYWYRQSLGQGLEFLIYFQGNSAPDKSGLPSDRFSAERTGGSVSTLTIQRTQQEDSAVYLCASSLDRGGQPQHFGDGTRLSIL.

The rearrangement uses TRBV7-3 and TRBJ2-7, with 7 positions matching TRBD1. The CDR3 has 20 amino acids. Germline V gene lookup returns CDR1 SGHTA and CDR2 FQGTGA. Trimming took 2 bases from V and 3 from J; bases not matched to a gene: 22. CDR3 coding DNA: TGTGCCAGCAGCTTAGCGGATGACAGACAGGGCCTTTCGGCGGGCTACGAGCAGTACTTC. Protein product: CASSLADDRQGLSAGYEQYF.

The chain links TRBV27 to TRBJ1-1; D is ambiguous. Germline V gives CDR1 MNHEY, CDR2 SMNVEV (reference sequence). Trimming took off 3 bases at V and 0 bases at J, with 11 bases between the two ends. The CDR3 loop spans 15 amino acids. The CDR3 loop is CASSFSPDLNTEAFF. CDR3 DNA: TGTGCCAGCAGTTTTTCCCCTGACTTGAACACTGAAGCTTTCTTT.

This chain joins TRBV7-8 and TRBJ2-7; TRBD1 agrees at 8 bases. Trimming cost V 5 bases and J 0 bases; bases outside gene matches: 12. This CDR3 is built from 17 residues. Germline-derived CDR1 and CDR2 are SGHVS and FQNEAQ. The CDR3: CASSLRVPGQASYEQYF. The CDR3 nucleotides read TGTGCCAGCAGCCTCCGGGTCCCGGGACAGGCCTCCTACGAGCAGTACTTC. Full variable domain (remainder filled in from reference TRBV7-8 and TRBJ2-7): GAGVSQSPRYKVAKRGQDVALRCDPISGHVSLFWYQQALGQGPEFLTYFQNEAQLDKSGLPSDRFFAERPEGSVSTLKIQRTQQEDSAVYLCASSLRVPGQASYEQYFGPGTRLTVT.

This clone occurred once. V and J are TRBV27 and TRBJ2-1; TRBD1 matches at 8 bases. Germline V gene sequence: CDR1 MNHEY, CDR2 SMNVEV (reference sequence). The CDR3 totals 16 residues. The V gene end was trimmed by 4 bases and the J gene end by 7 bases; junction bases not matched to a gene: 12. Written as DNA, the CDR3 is TGTGCCAGCAGTTCTCGGGACAGGTCGGCGGGGAATGAGCAGTTCTTC. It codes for CASSSRDRSAGNEQFF.

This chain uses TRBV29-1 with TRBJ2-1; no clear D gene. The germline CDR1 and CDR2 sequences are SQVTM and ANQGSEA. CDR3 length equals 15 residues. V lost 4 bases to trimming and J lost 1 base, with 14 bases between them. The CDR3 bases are TGCAGCGTTGCTTCGATTACGCTTTCCTACAATGAGCAGTTCTTC. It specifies CSVASITLSYNEQFF.

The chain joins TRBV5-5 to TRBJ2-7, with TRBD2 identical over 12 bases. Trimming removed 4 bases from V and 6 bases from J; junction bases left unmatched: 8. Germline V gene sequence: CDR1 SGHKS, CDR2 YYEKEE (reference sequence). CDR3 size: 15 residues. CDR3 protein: CASSPRLAGVAEQYF. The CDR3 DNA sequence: TGTGCCAGCAGCCCGAGACTAGCGGGAGTAGCCGAGCAGTACTTC.

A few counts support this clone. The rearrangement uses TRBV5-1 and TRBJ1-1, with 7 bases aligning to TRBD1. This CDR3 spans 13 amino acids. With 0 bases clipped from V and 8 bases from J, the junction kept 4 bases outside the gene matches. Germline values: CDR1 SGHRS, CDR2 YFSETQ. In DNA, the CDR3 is TGCGCCAGCAGCTTGGGGGGACAGCTCGAAGCTTTCTTT. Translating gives CASSLGGQLEAFF.

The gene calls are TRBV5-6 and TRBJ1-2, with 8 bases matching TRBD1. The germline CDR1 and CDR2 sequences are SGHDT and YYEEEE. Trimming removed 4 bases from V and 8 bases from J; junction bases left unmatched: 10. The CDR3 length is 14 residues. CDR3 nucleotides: TGTGCCAGCAGCCTAGGAGGACAGGGCAGCGGCTACACCTTC. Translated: CASSLGGQGSGYTF.

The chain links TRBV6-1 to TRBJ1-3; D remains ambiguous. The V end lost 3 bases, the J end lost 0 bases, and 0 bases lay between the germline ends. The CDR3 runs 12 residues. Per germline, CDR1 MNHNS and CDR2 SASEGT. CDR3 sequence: CASSDSGNTIYF. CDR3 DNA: TGTGCCAGCAGTGACTCTGGAAACACCATATATTTT.

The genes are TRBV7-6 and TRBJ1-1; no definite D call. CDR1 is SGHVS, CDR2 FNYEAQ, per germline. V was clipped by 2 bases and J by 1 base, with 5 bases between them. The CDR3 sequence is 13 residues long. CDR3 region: CASSLQENTEAFF. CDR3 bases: TGTGCCAGCAGCTTACAAGAGAACACTGAAGCTTTCTTT.

The CDR3 DNA sequence: TGTGCCAGCAGCCCGGGGGGCAGGACGAGCTCCTACGAGCAGTACTTC. Protein product: CASSPGGRTSSYEQYF. The V gene is TRBV9, the J gene TRBJ2-5, with TRBD2 as a possible D gene (7 bases). TRBJ2-7 matches the DNA end more closely, so the J call is doubtful. The CDR3 totals 16 residues. Germline V gene lookup returns CDR1 SGDLS and CDR2 YYNGEE.

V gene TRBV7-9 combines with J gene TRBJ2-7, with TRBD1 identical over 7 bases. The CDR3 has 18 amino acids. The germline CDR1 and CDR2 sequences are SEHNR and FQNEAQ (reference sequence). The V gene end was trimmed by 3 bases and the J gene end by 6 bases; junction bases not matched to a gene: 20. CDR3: CASSFRGQYNYPISEQYF. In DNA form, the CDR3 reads TGTGCCAGCAGCTTTAGGGGACAGTATAACTACCCTATCTCCGAGCAGTACTTC.

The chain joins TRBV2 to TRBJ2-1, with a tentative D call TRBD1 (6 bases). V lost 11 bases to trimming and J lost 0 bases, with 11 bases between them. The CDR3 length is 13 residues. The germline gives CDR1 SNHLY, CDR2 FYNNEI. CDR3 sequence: CARDRTSYNEQFF. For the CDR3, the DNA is TGTGCCCGCGACAGGACCTCCTACAATGAGCAGTTCTTC.

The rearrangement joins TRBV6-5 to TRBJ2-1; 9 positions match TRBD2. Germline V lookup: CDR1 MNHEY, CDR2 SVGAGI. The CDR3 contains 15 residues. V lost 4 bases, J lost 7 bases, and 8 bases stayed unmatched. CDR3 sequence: CASSSPSGIKNEQFF. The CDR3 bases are TGTGCCAGCAGTTCGCCTAGCGGGATTAAAAATGAGCAGTTCTTC.

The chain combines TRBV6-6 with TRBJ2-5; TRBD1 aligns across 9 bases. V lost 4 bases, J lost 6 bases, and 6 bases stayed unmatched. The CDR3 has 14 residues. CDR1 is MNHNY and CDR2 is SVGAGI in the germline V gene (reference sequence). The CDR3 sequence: CASSSGQGGKTQYF. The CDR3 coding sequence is TGTGCCAGCAGTTCGGGACAGGGTGGCAAGACCCAGTACTTC.

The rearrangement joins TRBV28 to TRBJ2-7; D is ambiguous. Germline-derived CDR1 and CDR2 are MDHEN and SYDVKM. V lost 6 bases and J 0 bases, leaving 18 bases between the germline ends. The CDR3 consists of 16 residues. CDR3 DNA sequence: TGTGCCAGCAGAGTCGTAAGGCCTGCGAGCTCCTACGAGCAGTACTTC. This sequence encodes CASRVVRPASSYEQYF. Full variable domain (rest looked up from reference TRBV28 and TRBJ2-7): DVKVTQSSRYLVKRTGEKVFLECVQDMDHENMFWYRQDPGLGLRLIYFSYDVKMKEKGDIPEGYSVSREKKERFSLILESASTNQTSMYLCASRVVRPASSYEQYFGPGTRLTVT.

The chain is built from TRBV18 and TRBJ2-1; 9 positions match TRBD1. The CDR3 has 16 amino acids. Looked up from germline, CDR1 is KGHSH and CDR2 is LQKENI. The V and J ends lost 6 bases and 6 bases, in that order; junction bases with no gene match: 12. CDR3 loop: CASSLKGTGSGNEQFF. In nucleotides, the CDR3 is TGTGCCAGCTCCCTCAAGGGGACAGGGTCGGGCAATGAGCAGTTCTTC.

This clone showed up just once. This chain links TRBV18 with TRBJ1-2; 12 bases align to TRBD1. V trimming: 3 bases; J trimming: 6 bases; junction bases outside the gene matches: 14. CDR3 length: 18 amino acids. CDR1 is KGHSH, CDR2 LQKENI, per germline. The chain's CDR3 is CASSPRHHGGQGADGYTF. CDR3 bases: TGTGCCAGCTCACCTAGACACCACGGGGGACAGGGGGCTGATGGCTACACCTTC.

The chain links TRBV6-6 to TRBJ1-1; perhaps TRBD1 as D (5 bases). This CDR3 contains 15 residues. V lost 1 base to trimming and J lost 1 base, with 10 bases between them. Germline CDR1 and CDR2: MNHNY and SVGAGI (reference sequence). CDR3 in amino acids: CASSYYGGKNTEAFF. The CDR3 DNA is TGTGCCAGCAGTTACTATGGGGGTAAGAACACTGAAGCTTTCTTT.